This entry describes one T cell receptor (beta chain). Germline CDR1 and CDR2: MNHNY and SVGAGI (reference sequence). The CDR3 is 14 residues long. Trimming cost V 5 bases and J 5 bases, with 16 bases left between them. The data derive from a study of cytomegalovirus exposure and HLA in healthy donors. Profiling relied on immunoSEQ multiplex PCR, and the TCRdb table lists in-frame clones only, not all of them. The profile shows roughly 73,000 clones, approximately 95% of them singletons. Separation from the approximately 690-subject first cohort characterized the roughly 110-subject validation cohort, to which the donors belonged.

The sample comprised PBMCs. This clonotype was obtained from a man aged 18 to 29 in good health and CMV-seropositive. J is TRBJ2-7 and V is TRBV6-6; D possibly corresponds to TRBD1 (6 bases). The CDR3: CASSIQQGINEQYF. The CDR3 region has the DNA TGTGCCAGCAGTATCCAACAGGGAATCAACGAGCAGTACTTC.